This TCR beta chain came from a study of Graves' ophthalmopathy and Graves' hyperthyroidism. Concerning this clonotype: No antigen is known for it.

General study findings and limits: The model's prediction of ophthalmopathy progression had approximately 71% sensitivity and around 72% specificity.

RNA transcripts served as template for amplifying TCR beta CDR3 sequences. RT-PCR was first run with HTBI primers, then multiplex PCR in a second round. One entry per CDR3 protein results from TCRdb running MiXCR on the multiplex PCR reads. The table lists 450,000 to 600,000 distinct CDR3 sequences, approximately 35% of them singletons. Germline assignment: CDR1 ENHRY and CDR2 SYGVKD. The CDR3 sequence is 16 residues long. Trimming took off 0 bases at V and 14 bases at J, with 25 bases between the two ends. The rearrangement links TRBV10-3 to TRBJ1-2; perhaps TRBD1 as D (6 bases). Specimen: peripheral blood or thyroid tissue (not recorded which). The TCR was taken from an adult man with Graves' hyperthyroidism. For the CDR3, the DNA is TGTGCCATCAGTGAGTCTTTAATTAGGAGATGGGACAACGGTACCTTC. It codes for CAISESLIRRWDNGTF.